The 22 T cell receptor beta chains listed next were all sequenced from one sample in a study of beta chain features in type 1 diabetes. Of the isolated RNA, all was reverse transcribed, and so the sequenced material was expressed TCRB transcripts. The method was immunoSEQ multiplex PCR; TCRdb's version includes in-frame clones alone and lacks a portion of them. The sample records 300,000 or so clones, approximately 8% being singletons. The specimen was central memory CD4+ T cells from blood. The receptor source for this set is a woman aged 18 to 35 in good health.

This clone was counted between two and nine times. The rearrangement joins TRBV19 to TRBJ2-7; D unclear. The V gene's germline CDR1 is LNHDA and CDR2 SQIVND (reference sequence). This CDR3 has 14 residues. Deletions cut 8 bases from V and 3 bases from J, with 17 bases between. CDR3 protein: CASSPSGLSYEQYF. CDR3 bases: TGTGCCAGTTCCCCATCCGGCCTGAGCTACGAGCAGTACTTC.

This clone turned up a few times. The chain links TRBV5-4 to TRBJ2-3; tentative D call: TRBD1 (6 bases). Between the trimmed V and J ends, which lost 1 base and 8 bases, there was a span of 8 bases. This CDR3 has 12 amino acids. Germline CDR1 reads SGHNT; CDR2 reads YYREEE (reference sequence). Here the CDR3 DNA reads TGTGCCAGCAGCTTGCCGGACAGTACGCAGTATTTT. Its protein product is CASSLPDSTQYF.

This clone occurred a few times. Other nucleotide sequences from this sample produce the same CDR3. The chain uses TRBV14 and TRBJ2-5; 10 bases match TRBD1. V shed 2 bases and J 5 bases; nucleotides not matched to a gene: 2. This CDR3 spans 14 amino acids. The germline V gene has CDR1 SGHDN and CDR2 FVKESK. CDR3 nucleotides: TGTGCCAGCAGCCAACGGACAGGGGGGGAGACCCAGTACTTC. Protein: CASSQRTGGETQYF.

This clone occurred a few times. The rearrangement joins TRBV5-6 to TRBJ2-1; D is undetermined. This CDR3 spans 14 amino acids. The germline gives CDR1 SGHDT, CDR2 YYEEEE. Trimming left V 4 bases short and J 4 bases short, with 12 bases between. The CDR3 region is CASSRQSEYNEQFF. The CDR3 coding sequence is TGTGCCAGCAGCCGACAATCAGAGTACAATGAGCAGTTCTTC.

On this clone: Other DNA sequences from this sample encode an identical CDR3 as well. The chain employs TRBV5-1 and TRBJ2-5; 7 nucleotides match TRBD1. Germline assignment: CDR1 SGHRS and CDR2 YFSETQ. J lost 4 bases, V lost 0 bases, and 0 bases had no gene match. The CDR3 has 13 amino acids. The CDR3 nucleotides read TGCGCCAGCAGCTTGGGGACAGGAGAGACCCAGTACTTC. Protein sequence: CASSLGTGETQYF.

There are a few counts of this clone. V and J are TRBV7-8 and TRBJ2-1, with a weak D call TRBD1 (5 bases). This CDR3 is 13 amino acids long. Germline lookup yields CDR1 SGHVS and CDR2 FQNEAQ. V was clipped by 1 base and J by 9 bases, with 10 bases between them. The CDR3 DNA follows: TGTGCCAGCAGCTTAGGTTGGGGCCCTGAGCAGTTCTTC. It is translated as CASSLGWGPEQFF.

There are many counts of this clone. The CDR3 sequence is CASSRRGGDEKLFF. The DNA of the CDR3 is TGTGCCAGCAGCCGACGAGGGGGTGATGAAAAACTGTTTTTT. The rearrangement joins TRBV14 to TRBJ1-4; D might be TRBD1 (6 bases). The CDR3 contains 14 residues. V dropped 4 bases and J dropped 6 bases, with 12 bases sitting between them. Germline V lookup: CDR1 SGHDN, CDR2 FVKESK. Filled out from reference TRBV14 and TRBJ1-4, the complete variable domain reads EAGVTQFPSHSVIEKGQTVTLRCDPISGHDNLYWYRRVMGKEIKFLLHFVKESKQDESGMPNNRFLAERTGGTYSTLKVQPAELEDSGVYFCASSRRGGDEKLFFGSGTQLSVL.

In its sample, this clone was seen a few times. V usage is TRBV10-3 and J usage is TRBJ1-3, with TRBD1 matching 11 bases. Germline V CDR1 and CDR2: ENHRY, SYGVKD. This CDR3 region has 13 residues. V was pared by 6 bases and J by 8 bases, with 3 bases of the junction left unmatched. The CDR3, as DNA: TGTGCCATCAGAGGACAGGGGGCGGACACCATATATTTT. Its translation is CAIRGQGADTIYF.

The V gene is TRBV9, the J gene TRBJ2-7, with D possibly being TRBD1 or TRBD2 (7 bases each). The CDR3 sequence is 14 residues long. The ends were cut back, 7 bases at V and 7 bases at J, with 21 bases in the middle. The germline CDR1 and CDR2 sequences are SGDLS and YYNGEE. The CDR3 is CASAKGAGDGEQYF. CDR3 DNA: TGTGCCAGCGCGAAGGGGGCGGGAGACGGTGAGCAGTACTTC.

This clone turned up a few times. One junction end does not reproduce the germline sequence, and a read error may be involved. The V gene is TRBV5-4, the J gene TRBJ1-4; 8 positions agree with TRBD1. The CDR3 is made up of 16 amino acids. The V gene's germline CDR1 is SGHNT and CDR2 YYREEE (reference sequence). CDR3 sequence: CASSQEIHRGNEKLFF. CDR3 coding DNA: TGCGCCAGCAGCCAAGAAATTCACAGGGGGAATGAAAAACTGTTTTTT. Full variable domain (missing parts from reference TRBV5-4 and TRBJ1-4): ETGVTQSPTHLIKTRGQQVTLRCSSQSGHNTVSWYQQALGQGPQFIFQYYREEENGRGNFPPRFSGLQFPNYSSELNVNALELDDSALYLCASSQEIHRGNEKLFFGSGTQLSVL.

This clone was observed a few times. The rearrangement links TRBV10-3 to TRBJ1-2; 7 bases align to TRBD1. Looked up from germline, CDR1 is ENHRY and CDR2 is SYGVKD. Losses at the gene ends were 5 bases for V and 7 bases for J; bases not matched to a gene: 7. The CDR3 is 13 amino acids. Here the CDR3 DNA reads TGTGCCATCAGTAGCGACAGGGAGAGTGGCTACACCTTC. As protein: CAISSDRESGYTF.

This clone was observed many times. The genes are TRBV7-9 and TRBJ1-1; TRBD1 matches 7 bases. This CDR3 comprises 13 residues. Unmatched junction bases numbered 4, after V lost 5 bases and J lost 4 bases. Germline lookup yields CDR1 SEHNR and CDR2 FQNEAQ (reference sequence). CDR3 in amino acids: CASSTNRGTEAFF. The CDR3 DNA reads as TGTGCCAGCAGCACTAACAGGGGCACTGAAGCTTTCTTT.

The table lists this clone with a few counts. V usage is TRBV10-3 and J usage is TRBJ2-1; TRBD2 might be the D (6 bases). Germline CDR1 is ENHRY and CDR2 is SYGVKD. The CDR3 is 15 amino acids. Trimming pared 2 bases from V and 6 bases from J, leaving 14 bases between. The CDR3, as DNA: TGTGCCATCAGTGAGCGGGAGTCGTTCGTCAATGAGCAGTTCTTC. Protein product: CAISERESFVNEQFF.

This clone has only a few counts. CDR3 nucleotide sequence: TGTGCCAGCAGCTTGTCGGTCTTAGCCCCGCGAAACACCATATATTTT. Protein sequence: CASSLSVLAPRNTIYF. The rearrangement uses TRBV5-5 and TRBJ1-3; D unresolved. The CDR3 extends over 16 amino acids. The V end lost 1 base, the J end lost 5 bases, and 16 bases lay between the germline ends. Germline-derived CDR1 and CDR2 are SGHKS and YYEKEE (reference sequence). Using reference TRBV5-5 and TRBJ1-3 for the parts outside the CDR3, the full variable domain is DAGVTQSPTHLIKTRGQQVTLRCSPISGHKSVSWYQQVLGQGPQFIFQYYEKEERGRGNFPDRFSARQFPNYSSELNVNALLLGDSALYLCASSLSVLAPRNTIYFGEGSWLTVV.

The rearrangement links TRBV18 to TRBJ2-7; 12 nucleotides align to TRBD2. Germline V CDR1 and CDR2: KGHSH, LQKENI. The junction had 4 bases not matched to a gene; V was cut back by 3 bases and J by 4 bases. CDR3 length: 15 residues. In DNA form, the CDR3 reads TGTGCCAGCTCACCGACTAGCGGGAGTACGTACGAGCAGTACTTC. Encoded protein: CASSPTSGSTYEQYF.

CDR3 region: CATSRDQPGSATDTQYF. The CDR3, as DNA: TGTGCCACCAGCAGAGATCAACCGGGGTCAGCCACAGATACGCAGTATTTT. This chain links TRBV15 with TRBJ2-3; the D gene is possibly TRBD2 (5 bases). The V end lost 0 bases, the J end lost 2 bases, and 15 bases lay between the germline ends. Germline-derived CDR1 and CDR2 are LNHNV and YYDKDF (reference sequence). The length of the CDR3 is 17 residues.

In this sample, this clone turned up a few times. The chain employs TRBV6-1 and TRBJ1-2, with D hard to call. V lost 0 bases to trimming and J lost 6 bases, with 11 bases between them. Germline V gene data show CDR1 as MNHNS and CDR2 as SASEGT. The CDR3 covers 14 residues. In nucleotides, the CDR3 is TGTGCCAGCAGTGAAGCGGCGGGCATGCATGGCTACACCTTC. Protein product: CASSEAAGMHGYTF.

This clone was recorded a few times. V usage is TRBV7-3 and J usage is TRBJ2-1; tentative D call: TRBD1 (6 bases). There are 16 residues in the CDR3. V lost 1 base and J lost 6, with 16 bases in between. Germline loops: CDR1 SGHTA, CDR2 FQGTGA. CDR3 residues: CASSLNSRGRTNEQFF. CDR3 bases: TGTGCCAGCAGCTTAAATAGCAGGGGACGGACCAATGAGCAGTTCTTC. The entire variable domain, with the rest obtained from reference TRBV7-3 and TRBJ2-1, is as follows: GAGVSQTPSNKVTEKGKYVELRCDPISGHTALYWYRQSLGQGPEFLIYFQGTGAADDSGLPNDRFFAVRPEGSVSTLKIQRTERGDSAVYLCASSLNSRGRTNEQFFGPGTRLTVL.

This clone was seen repeatedly, ten times or more. J is TRBJ2-2 and V is TRBV7-9, with D possibly matching TRBD1 (6 bases). This CDR3 region has 15 residues. Germline lookup yields CDR1 SEHNR and CDR2 FQNEAQ (reference sequence). V lost 3 bases and J 5 bases, leaving 13 bases between the germline ends. The CDR3 DNA sequence: TGTGCCAGCAGCTTGACAAGCGGACAGACCGGGGAGCTGTTTTTT. It encodes CASSLTSGQTGELFF.

This clone was seen repeatedly, ten times or more. This rearrangement joins TRBV14 to TRBJ2-6; D might be TRBD1 (6 bases). The V gene's germline CDR1 is SGHDN and CDR2 FVKESK. The V end lost 1 base, the J end lost 4 bases, and 11 bases lay between the germline ends. The CDR3 is made up of 16 amino acids. For the CDR3, the DNA is TGTGCCAGCAGCCAAGCAGGGGCACGAGGGGCCAACGTCCTGACTTTC. Its protein product is CASSQAGARGANVLTF. The whole variable domain, remainder taken from reference TRBV14 and TRBJ2-6, is EAGVTQFPSHSVIEKGQTVTLRCDPISGHDNLYWYRRVMGKEIKFLLHFVKESKQDESGMPNNRFLAERTGGTYSTLKVQPAELEDSGVYFCASSQAGARGANVLTFGAGSRLTVL.

This clone was detected many times. The rearrangement links TRBV14 to TRBJ2-1; 9 bases agree with TRBD2. This CDR3 has 16 residues. CDR1 and CDR2 from the germline V gene are SGHDN and FVKESK. J gave up 1 base and V 3 bases, and 4 bases lay outside the gene matches. CDR3 in DNA: TGTGCCAGCAGCCATGGTAGCGGGGGATCCTACAATGAGCAGTTCTTC. Protein product: CASSHGSGGSYNEQFF.

There are a few counts of this clone. The rearrangement joins TRBV19 to TRBJ2-7; TRBD2 matches 8 bases. This CDR3 comprises 14 residues. The germline V gene encodes CDR1 LNHDA and CDR2 SQIVND (reference sequence). The trim removed 8 bases at V and 1 base at J, leaving 7 bases unmatched. Here the CDR3 reads CASSASGSSYEQYF. CDR3 DNA: TGTGCCAGTTCGGCCAGCGGGAGTTCCTACGAGCAGTACTTC.